This is a list of T cell receptor beta chains from one sample in a study of human T cells and chemical hapten exposure. TCRdb re-analysed the RACE reads in MiXCR, keeping a single row per CDR3 protein. The repertoire holds some 57,000 distinct CDR3 sequences, with roughly a tenth as singletons. Here the sequenced sample was whole blood, taken in connection with sensitization to the hapten diphenylcyclopropenone (DPC). These receptors were taken from a woman in her twenties or thirties with alopecia areata. Some clones in this sample may be carry-over from other donors' samples. The CDR3 runs from the conserved cysteine through the conserved F or W. The order of the fields is CDR3 protein, V gene, J gene, CDR3 length.

cdr3_aa: CASSQVGGSSYEQYF; v_call: TRBV3-1; j_call: TRBJ2-7; cdr3_length: 15
cdr3_aa: CASSKEQASATNEKLFF; v_call: TRBV21-1; j_call: TRBJ1-4; cdr3_length: 17
cdr3_aa: CASSFDRGNEQYF; v_call: TRBV7-2; j_call: TRBJ2-7; cdr3_length: 13
cdr3_aa: CSAIKSYNEQFF; v_call: TRBV20-1; j_call: TRBJ2-1; cdr3_length: 12
cdr3_aa: CASSLAGSQEQYF; v_call: TRBV5-4; j_call: TRBJ2-7; cdr3_length: 13
cdr3_aa: CASSEYVRDGSTDTQYF; v_call: TRBV6-1; j_call: TRBJ2-3; cdr3_length: 17
cdr3_aa: CATAGGQFFYEQYF; v_call: TRBV24-1; j_call: TRBJ2-7; cdr3_length: 14
cdr3_aa: CASSSPGGWSYEQYF; v_call: TRBV7-9; j_call: TRBJ2-7; cdr3_length: 15
cdr3_aa: CASSLLRGRSYNEQFF; v_call: TRBV11-2; j_call: TRBJ2-1; cdr3_length: 16
cdr3_aa: CASSTPGTGLNTEAFF; v_call: TRBV9; j_call: TRBJ1-1; cdr3_length: 16
cdr3_aa: CASSYSDRGAYNEQFF; v_call: TRBV6-5; j_call: TRBJ2-1; cdr3_length: 16
cdr3_aa: CASSIGTGGASPLHF; v_call: TRBV19; j_call: TRBJ1-6; cdr3_length: 15
cdr3_aa: CASSGQGALYGEKLFF; v_call: TRBV18; j_call: TRBJ1-4; cdr3_length: 16
cdr3_aa: CASTGQFSGNTIYF; v_call: TRBV6-1; j_call: TRBJ1-3; cdr3_length: 14
cdr3_aa: CSAATSGNVDTQYF; v_call: TRBV20-1; j_call: TRBJ2-3; cdr3_length: 14
cdr3_aa: CASSWTGQVVTGELFF; v_call: TRBV11-2; j_call: TRBJ2-2; cdr3_length: 16
cdr3_aa: CASSFRAGVQFF; v_call: TRBV6-2/TRBV6-3; j_call: TRBJ2-1; cdr3_length: 12
cdr3_aa: CASSLGQGEDTQYF; v_call: TRBV13; j_call: TRBJ2-3; cdr3_length: 14
cdr3_aa: CASSSRTGGEYGYTF; v_call: TRBV7-2; j_call: TRBJ1-2; cdr3_length: 15
cdr3_aa: CASSLRQYPSVGANVLTF; v_call: TRBV27; j_call: TRBJ2-6; cdr3_length: 18
cdr3_aa: CASSFTESRQSYEQYF; v_call: TRBV5-1; j_call: TRBJ2-7; cdr3_length: 16
cdr3_aa: CASSLARGQGDYGYTF; v_call: TRBV7-2; j_call: TRBJ1-2; cdr3_length: 16
cdr3_aa: CASGRLDEKLFF; v_call: TRBV27; j_call: TRBJ1-4; cdr3_length: 12
cdr3_aa: CASSLALRQNTEAFF; v_call: TRBV5-1; j_call: TRBJ1-1; cdr3_length: 15
cdr3_aa: CASSEGLQGSRPYNEQFF; v_call: TRBV2; j_call: TRBJ2-1; cdr3_length: 18
cdr3_aa: CASQRGSNSPLHF; v_call: TRBV6-6; j_call: TRBJ1-6; cdr3_length: 13
cdr3_aa: CASRETGGITEAFF; v_call: TRBV6-2/TRBV6-3; j_call: TRBJ1-1; cdr3_length: 14
cdr3_aa: CASRRGGQEYLGANVLTF; v_call: TRBV5-1; j_call: TRBJ2-6; cdr3_length: 18
cdr3_aa: CASSQLMVPYEQYF; v_call: TRBV27; j_call: TRBJ2-7; cdr3_length: 14
cdr3_aa: CASSLRGAVNTEAFF; v_call: TRBV5-6; j_call: TRBJ1-1; cdr3_length: 15
cdr3_aa: CSAGPGYEQYF; v_call: TRBV29-1; j_call: TRBJ2-7; cdr3_length: 11
cdr3_aa: CAGRAINEKLFF; v_call: TRBV2; j_call: TRBJ1-4; cdr3_length: 12
cdr3_aa: CASSLGGRRGVNTEAFF; v_call: TRBV12-3/TRBV12-4; j_call: TRBJ1-1; cdr3_length: 17
cdr3_aa: CAWRLRPGQGKDYGYTF; v_call: TRBV30; j_call: TRBJ1-2; cdr3_length: 17
cdr3_aa: CASRPGTGASYEQYF; v_call: TRBV19; j_call: TRBJ2-7; cdr3_length: 15
cdr3_aa: CASSITQENSPLHF; v_call: TRBV2; j_call: TRBJ1-6; cdr3_length: 14
cdr3_aa: CASSPGTGGRNTEAFF; v_call: TRBV5-1; j_call: TRBJ1-1; cdr3_length: 16
cdr3_aa: CASSQAWANRRTQYF; v_call: TRBV4-3; j_call: TRBJ2-5; cdr3_length: 15
cdr3_aa: CASSPGQQNTGELFF; v_call: TRBV18; j_call: TRBJ2-2; cdr3_length: 15
cdr3_aa: CSARDPGDPQHF; v_call: TRBV20-1; j_call: TRBJ1-5; cdr3_length: 12
cdr3_aa: CASSRTTSAVKYEQYF; v_call: TRBV3-1; j_call: TRBJ2-7; cdr3_length: 16
cdr3_aa: CASSDLLDKSGNTIYF; v_call: TRBV6-4; j_call: TRBJ1-3; cdr3_length: 16
cdr3_aa: CSATRNTGELFF; v_call: TRBV20-1; j_call: TRBJ2-2; cdr3_length: 12
cdr3_aa: CASSKRQSQETQYF; v_call: TRBV21-1; j_call: TRBJ2-5; cdr3_length: 14
cdr3_aa: CASSLGGSGSEQYF; v_call: TRBV27; j_call: TRBJ2-7; cdr3_length: 14
cdr3_aa: CSARLHNSLGEKLFF; v_call: TRBV20-1; j_call: TRBJ1-4; cdr3_length: 15
cdr3_aa: CASSLGQGINSPLHF; v_call: TRBV5-1; j_call: TRBJ1-6; cdr3_length: 15
cdr3_aa: CASSSTPNYGYTF; v_call: TRBV12-3/TRBV12-4; j_call: TRBJ1-2; cdr3_length: 13
cdr3_aa: CASSQDSNQPQHF; v_call: TRBV4-3; j_call: TRBJ1-5; cdr3_length: 13
cdr3_aa: CASSQVAGVDTQYF; v_call: TRBV11-2; j_call: TRBJ2-3; cdr3_length: 14
cdr3_aa: CASRPLCPLEQYF; v_call: TRBV27; j_call: TRBJ2-7; cdr3_length: 13
cdr3_aa: CASSQDGNSPHQPQHF; v_call: TRBV4-3; j_call: TRBJ1-5; cdr3_length: 16
cdr3_aa: CASSPTGRYEQYF; v_call: TRBV5-6; j_call: TRBJ2-7; cdr3_length: 13
cdr3_aa: CSASPTGAPGQPQHF; v_call: TRBV20-1; j_call: TRBJ1-5; cdr3_length: 15
cdr3_aa: CASSEVSTDTQYF; v_call: TRBV6-1; j_call: TRBJ2-3; cdr3_length: 13
cdr3_aa: CARGDSSYNSPLHF; v_call: TRBV30; j_call: TRBJ1-6; cdr3_length: 14
cdr3_aa: CASSHGTGNTGELFF; v_call: TRBV3-1; j_call: TRBJ2-2; cdr3_length: 15
cdr3_aa: CASRDRVGGTDTQYF; v_call: TRBV12-3/TRBV12-4; j_call: TRBJ2-3; cdr3_length: 15